The 28 T cell receptor beta chains presented below share a single source sample, sequenced in a study of T-cell memory formation after mild COVID-19. TCRdb re-called the 5' RACE reads through MiXCR, storing one row per CDR3 protein. Altogether 300,000 to 400,000 distinct CDR3 sequences are present, 10% to 15% being singletons, with the ten largest covering around a fifth. The sequencing input was PBMCs or a T cell subset sorted from them (not recorded which). These receptors all come from a man younger than 35 who had mild COVID-19 (a few samples of this study predate the infection). Cell type and time point are not known.

This sequence joins TRBV7-9 and TRBJ2-3, with D unclear. Germline CDR1 and CDR2: SEHNR and FQNEAQ (reference sequence). The CDR3 consists of 15 residues. The germline V and J ends were trimmed by 5 bases and 4 bases, with 16 bases remaining between them. This chain's CDR3 is CASSPSVGIADTQYF. The CDR3 region has the DNA TGTGCCAGCAGCCCCTCGGTGGGGATAGCAGATACGCAGTATTTT. Using reference TRBV7-9 and TRBJ2-3 for the parts outside the CDR3, the full variable domain is DTGVSQNPRHKITKRGQNVTFRCDPISEHNRLYWYRQTLGQGPEFLTYFQNEAQLEKSRLLSDRFSAERPKGSFSTLEIQRTEQGDSAMYLCASSPSVGIADTQYFGPGTRLTVL.

This clonotype was detected a few times. V usage is TRBV5-1 and J usage is TRBJ1-5; no clear D gene. The V and J ends lost 0 bases and 4 bases respectively, with 8 bases between them. This CDR3 has 14 amino acids. The V gene's germline CDR1 is SGHRS and CDR2 YFSETQ. DNA for the CDR3: TGCGCCAGCAGCTTGGGAGGGTTTAATCAGCCCCAGCATTTT. Translation gives CASSLGGFNQPQHF.

The chain's CDR3 is CSGEGSGNTIYF. In DNA, the CDR3 is TGCAGCGGTGAGGGCTCTGGAAACACCATATATTTT. V and J are TRBV29-1 and TRBJ1-3; D is uncertain. Deletions cut 7 bases from V and 0 bases from J, with 7 bases between. Germline-derived CDR1 and CDR2 are SQVTM and ANQGSEA. The CDR3 length is 12 residues.

The chain joins TRBV7-9 to TRBJ1-2; D is perhaps TRBD1 (5 bases). Trimming cost V 5 bases and J 8 bases, with 9 bases left between them. Germline CDR1 reads SEHNR; CDR2 reads FQNEAQ (reference sequence). The CDR3 covers 11 residues. In nucleotides, the CDR3 is TGTGCCAGCAGCCGGAACAGGGGCTACACCTTC. It is translated as CASSRNRGYTF. Full variable domain (outside the CDR3, taken from reference TRBV7-9 and TRBJ1-2): DTGVSQNPRHKITKRGQNVTFRCDPISEHNRLYWYRQTLGQGPEFLTYFQNEAQLEKSRLLSDRFSAERPKGSFSTLEIQRTEQGDSAMYLCASSRNRGYTFGSGTRLTVV.

Ten or more counts support this clonotype. V and J are TRBV7-2 and TRBJ2-2, with 7 positions matching TRBD1. CDR3 size: 16 residues. V lost 5 bases to trimming and J lost 0 bases; unmatched junction nucleotides: 6. Germline V lookup: CDR1 SGHTA, CDR2 FQGNSA. CDR3 in amino acids: CASSPMGQTNTGELFF. CDR3 bases: TGTGCCAGCAGCCCCATGGGACAGACGAACACCGGGGAGCTGTTTTTT.

At least ten counts were recorded for this clonotype. V is TRBV7-6 and J is TRBJ2-2, with 7 bases fitting TRBD1. The CDR3 consists of 15 residues. The germline V gene encodes CDR1 SGHVS and CDR2 FNYEAQ. Unmatched junction bases numbered 10, after V lost 8 bases and J lost 4 bases. The CDR3 nucleotides read TGTGCCAGCCGCGACTTCAACAGGGGCACCGGGGAGCTGTTTTTT. Translating gives CASRDFNRGTGELFF.

As regards this clonotype: A junction boundary mismatches the germline segment, possibly from a read error. This sequence joins TRBV7-7 and TRBJ2-5, with a weak D call TRBD2 (5 bases). This CDR3 comprises 13 residues. Germline CDR1 and CDR2: SSHAT and FNYEAQ (reference sequence). The CDR3 spells CASSAHYEGTQYF. CDR3 sequence (DNA): TGTGCTAGCAGCGCCCATTATGAGGGGACCCAGTACTTC.

The chain joins TRBV7-9 to TRBJ1-2, with 12 bases matching TRBD1. This CDR3 is 15 amino acids long. The germline gives CDR1 SEHNR, CDR2 FQNEAQ (reference sequence). Trimming cost V 4 bases and J 8 bases; bases outside gene matches: 8. CDR3 sequence reads: CASSYGTGGARGYTF. CDR3 coding DNA: TGTGCCAGCAGCTACGGGACAGGGGGCGCACGGGGCTACACCTTC.

Only a few counts were recorded for this clonotype. One end of the junction fails to match germline, which may point to a read error. The chain uses TRBV20-1 and TRBJ2-7, with D hard to call. CDR3 length equals 14 residues. Germline-derived CDR1 and CDR2 are DFQATT and SNEGSKA (reference sequence). CDR3 in DNA: TGCAGTGCCAGAGCTGGAGTTACCCCATACGAGCAGTACTTC. Its protein is CSARAGVTPYEQYF.

This clonotype came up a few times. The V and J genes are TRBV7-2 and TRBJ2-7; D unclear. Looked up from germline, CDR1 is SGHTA and CDR2 is FQGNSA. Trimming took 4 bases from V and 2 from J, leaving 12 bases between them. The CDR3 extends over 14 amino acids. CDR3 amino acids: CASSSAPGTYEQYV. As DNA, the CDR3 is TGTGCCAGCAGCTCGGCCCCTGGGACCTACGAGCAGTACGTC.

This clonotype was picked up a small number of times. V and J are TRBV15 and TRBJ2-3; a weak D match, TRBD1 (5 bases). Germline values: CDR1 LNHNV, CDR2 YYDKDF (reference sequence). The CDR3 has 15 amino acids. The V end was cut by 3 bases, the J end by 0 bases, with 10 bases between. In DNA form, the CDR3 reads TGTGCCACCAGCAGGGCGAGACAGAGCACAGATACGCAGTATTTT. Encoded protein: CATSRARQSTDTQYF.

This clonotype was counted between two and nine times. This rearrangement joins TRBV7-9 to TRBJ2-3; TRBD2 agrees at 8 bases. The V gene end was trimmed by 0 bases and the J gene end by 5 bases; junction bases not matched to a gene: 4. Germline V lookup: CDR1 SEHNR, CDR2 FQNEAQ (reference sequence). CDR3 size: 15 residues. The CDR3 loop reads CASSLAPGGVDTQYF. DNA for the CDR3: TGTGCCAGCAGCTTAGCCCCGGGGGGGGTAGATACGCAGTATTTT.

This clonotype turned up a few times. V gene TRBV10-3 combines with J gene TRBJ1-1; TRBD1 might be the D (6 bases). The V gene's germline CDR1 is ENHRY and CDR2 SYGVKD. V lost 4 bases and J 4 bases, leaving 10 bases between the germline ends. The CDR3 loop spans 13 amino acids. The DNA of the CDR3 is TGTGCCATCAGTGGATTGGGGGCCACTGAAGCTTTCTTT. Protein sequence: CAISGLGATEAFF.

This clonotype was counted only a few times. The J gene is TRBJ2-5, the V gene TRBV24-1, with 8 bases matching TRBD2. The CDR3 contains 15 residues. Germline values: CDR1 KGHDR, CDR2 SFDVKD. V lost 3 bases, J lost 4 bases, and 6 bases stayed unmatched. As DNA, the CDR3 is TGTGCCACCAGTGATCCTCGGACTAGCTCAGAGACCCAGTACTTC. This translates into CATSDPRTSSETQYF.

This chain uses TRBV7-9 with TRBJ2-4, with no clear D. Trimming took off 2 bases at V and 0 bases at J, with 8 bases between the two ends. The germline V gene encodes CDR1 SEHNR and CDR2 FQNEAQ (reference sequence). There are 15 residues in the CDR3. The CDR3 nucleotides are TGTGCCAGCAGCTTATCGACGTTAGCCAAAAACATTCAGTACTTC. This sequence encodes CASSLSTLAKNIQYF.

The chain is built from TRBV20-1 and TRBJ1-6; tentative D call: TRBD1 (5 bases). The CDR3 contains 13 residues. Looked up from germline, CDR1 is DFQATT and CDR2 is SNEGSKA (reference sequence). The V gene lost 4 bases and the J gene lost 9 bases, with 13 bases spanning the gap. CDR3 sequence (DNA): TGCAGTGCTATCCCCAGGGCCGGTTCACCCCTCCACTTT. Residues: CSAIPRAGSPLHF.

The sample holds a few counts of this clonotype. The chain's CDR3 is CASSRTSGGTGELFF. The CDR3 nucleotides are TGTGCCAGCAGCCGGACTAGCGGGGGCACCGGGGAGCTGTTTTTT. This chain joins TRBV7-3 and TRBJ2-2; 13 bases are a match to TRBD2. Germline V gene lookup returns CDR1 SGHTA and CDR2 FQGTGA. This CDR3 spans 15 amino acids. Losses at the gene ends were 5 bases for V and 4 bases for J; bases not matched to a gene: 1.

In this sample, this clonotype turned up many times. The chain combines TRBV9 with TRBJ2-3; tentatively, D is TRBD1 or TRBD2 (5 bases each). CDR1 SGDLS and CDR2 YYNGEE come from the germline V gene. Trimming removed 0 bases at V and 4 bases at J, with 6 bases between. The CDR3 consists of 13 residues. The CDR3 DNA reads TGTGCCAGCAGCGTAGTGGGGGCAGATACGCAGTATTTT. Its translation: CASSVVGADTQYF.

In its sample, this clonotype was seen many times. CDR3 DNA: TGTGCCAGCAGCTTAGGGGCAGGTCCTTGGGAGCAGTACGTC. This encodes CASSLGAGPWEQYV. V is TRBV7-2 and J is TRBJ2-7; no firm D call. From germline, CDR1 is SGHTA and CDR2 FQGNSA. V was trimmed by 1 base and J by 7 bases, leaving 14 bases between them. The CDR3 spans 14 residues.

This chain joins TRBV7-8 and TRBJ2-1, with 8 bases identical to TRBD2. The CDR3 length is 16 residues. V lost 6 bases to trimming and J lost 2 bases; unmatched junction nucleotides: 9. CDR1 is SGHVS, CDR2 FQNEAQ, per germline. CDR3 loop: CASRPGRGDPYNEQFF. The CDR3 nucleotides read TGTGCCAGCAGGCCTGGGCGGGGGGACCCCTACAATGAGCAGTTCTTC.

This clonotype was observed a few times. The chain links TRBV6-6 to TRBJ2-1; 8 bases fit TRBD1. V gave up 5 bases and J gave up 4 bases; unmatched junction bases: 4. The CDR3 is made up of 14 amino acids. Looked up from germline, CDR1 is MNHNY and CDR2 is SVGAGI (reference sequence). The chain's CDR3 is CASSNRDRYNEQFF. CDR3 bases: TGTGCCAGCAGTAACCGGGACAGGTACAATGAGCAGTTCTTC.

CDR3: CAQSRDFDYEQYF. The CDR3 DNA follows: TGTGCCCAATCACGGGATTTCGACTACGAGCAGTACTTC. V is TRBV10-3 and J is TRBJ2-7; weak D call: TRBD2 (5 bases). Germline-derived CDR1 and CDR2 are ENHRY and SYGVKD. The germline V and J ends were trimmed by 11 bases and 3 bases, with 17 bases remaining between them. This CDR3 comprises 13 residues.

The chain couples TRBV7-8 to TRBJ2-7, with a weak D call TRBD1 (6 bases). V dropped 1 base and J dropped 3 bases, with 10 bases sitting between them. The CDR3 length is 14 residues. From germline, CDR1 is SGHVS and CDR2 FQNEAQ. The CDR3 sequence: CASSLEGQYYEQYV. In nucleotides, the CDR3 is TGTGCCAGCAGCTTAGAAGGACAGTACTACGAGCAGTACGTC.

V is TRBV6-2 or TRBV6-3 and J is TRBJ2-1; the D gene is possibly TRBD1 (5 bases). V lost 7 bases, J lost 9 bases, and 19 bases lay in between. There are 14 residues in the CDR3. Per the germline V gene, CDR1 is MNHEY and CDR2 is SVGEGT. The CDR3 loop reads CASTTVTRTGEQFF. CDR3 in DNA: TGTGCCAGCACGACAGTCACCCGCACCGGTGAGCAGTTCTTC.

This clonotype appeared a few times. The chain employs TRBV5-1 and TRBJ1-2; 7 bases agree with TRBD1. CDR1 and CDR2 from the germline V gene are SGHRS and YFSETQ. The CDR3 sequence is 14 residues long. Germline trimming cut 3 bases from V and 4 bases from J; bases unmatched to any gene: 6. The CDR3 DNA follows: TGCGCCAGCAGCTCCGACGGGACAGTCTATGGCTACACCTTC. Protein sequence: CASSSDGTVYGYTF.

This chain joins TRBV7-8 and TRBJ2-1; maybe TRBD1 (5 bases). Germline CDR1 is SGHVS and CDR2 is FQNEAQ. V lost 7 bases to trimming and J lost 7 bases, with 11 bases between them. This CDR3 contains 12 residues. In DNA form, the CDR3 reads TGTGCCAGCAACCCCCAGGGTAATGAGCAGTTCTTC. Encoded protein: CASNPQGNEQFF.

The chain employs TRBV24-1 and TRBJ2-5, with 7 nucleotides matching TRBD2. Losses at the gene ends were 4 bases for V and 5 bases for J; bases not matched to a gene: 9. Germline CDR1 reads KGHDR; CDR2 reads SFDVKD. This CDR3 comprises 15 residues. CDR3 nucleotides: TGTGCCACCAGTGACCCCGAAAGGGGAGGGGAGACCCAGTACTTC. This translates into CATSDPERGGETQYF.

The sample holds a few counts of this clonotype. J is TRBJ1-1 and V is TRBV19, with D perhaps matching TRBD1 (6 bases). This CDR3 has 14 residues. Trimming removed 10 bases from V and 1 base from J, with 16 bases in between. The germline gives CDR1 LNHDA, CDR2 SQIVND (reference sequence). CDR3 sequence (DNA): TGTGCCACCAGGTCGGAGGGGGGGAACACTGAAGCTTTCTTT. Protein sequence: CATRSEGGNTEAFF.